The present entry profiles one T cell receptor (beta chain) with its context. What it binds is not known. Two oligonucleotides, mixed equimolar, formed the beta constant-region primer covering TRBC1 and TRBC2. Four rounds of PCR amplified the ligated cDNA using nested alpha and beta constant-region primers plus SP2. The cDNA 3' end received a ligated single-stranded oligonucleotide carrying the SP2 primer and a 12-nucleotide UMI. MiXCR, applied by TCRdb to the UMI-ligation and nested PCR reads, yields one record per CDR3 protein. The sample consists of more than 120,000 distinct CDR3 sequences, about 20% of them appearing once. CDR3 length: 13 residues. The V and J ends lost 3 bases and 0 bases respectively, with 4 bases between them. The germline gives CDR1 SGDLS, CDR2 YYNGEE. The entry originates in a study of naive and memory T cell subsets. Findings and caveats of the study: Possibly reflecting memory cells re-expressing CD45RA, a few larger clonotypes occurred in naive repertoires, especially CD8.

This TCR was sampled from a human donor in good health. The chain combines TRBV9 with TRBJ1-3; D is ambiguous. Input material: naive CD8+ T cells from blood. The CDR3 sequence is CASSADSGNTIYF. For the CDR3, the DNA is TGTGCCAGCAGCGCTGACTCTGGAAACACCATATATTTT.